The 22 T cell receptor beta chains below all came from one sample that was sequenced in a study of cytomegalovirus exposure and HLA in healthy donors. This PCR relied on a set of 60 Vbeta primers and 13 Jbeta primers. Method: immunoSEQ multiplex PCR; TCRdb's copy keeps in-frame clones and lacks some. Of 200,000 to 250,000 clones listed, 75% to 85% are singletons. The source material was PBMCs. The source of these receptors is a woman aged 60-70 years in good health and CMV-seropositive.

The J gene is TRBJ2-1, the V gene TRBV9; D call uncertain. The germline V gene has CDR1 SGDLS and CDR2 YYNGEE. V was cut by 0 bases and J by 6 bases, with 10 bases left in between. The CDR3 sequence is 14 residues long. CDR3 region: CASSVGSKLNEQFF. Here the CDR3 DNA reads TGTGCCAGCAGCGTAGGGTCTAAGCTCAATGAGCAGTTCTTC.

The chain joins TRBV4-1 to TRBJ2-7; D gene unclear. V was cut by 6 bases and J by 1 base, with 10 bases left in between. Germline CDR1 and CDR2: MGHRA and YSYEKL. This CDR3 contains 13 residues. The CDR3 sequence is CASSPFSSYEQYF. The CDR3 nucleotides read TGCGCCAGCAGTCCCTTTTCTTCCTACGAGCAGTACTTC.

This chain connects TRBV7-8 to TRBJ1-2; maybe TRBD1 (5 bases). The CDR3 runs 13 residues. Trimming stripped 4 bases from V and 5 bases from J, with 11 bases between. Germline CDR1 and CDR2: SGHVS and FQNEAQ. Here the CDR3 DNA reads TGTGCCAGCAGCTCCGGACAAACTTATGGCTACACCTTC. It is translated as CASSSGQTYGYTF.

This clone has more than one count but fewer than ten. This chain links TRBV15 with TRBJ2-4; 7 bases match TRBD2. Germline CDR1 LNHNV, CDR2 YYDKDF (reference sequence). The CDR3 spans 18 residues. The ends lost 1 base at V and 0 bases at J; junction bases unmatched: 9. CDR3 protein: CATSRGGRGALAKNIQYF. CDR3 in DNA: TGTGCCACCAGCAGAGGGGGGAGGGGAGCTTTAGCCAAAAACATTCAGTACTTC.

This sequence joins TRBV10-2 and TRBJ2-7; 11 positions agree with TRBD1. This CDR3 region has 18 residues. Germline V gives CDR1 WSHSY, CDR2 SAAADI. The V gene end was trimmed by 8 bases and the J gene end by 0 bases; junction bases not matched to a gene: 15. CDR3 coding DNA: TGCGCCAGCCGCAGGACAGGGGGCATCGTCGGGAGCTCCTACGAGCAGTACTTC. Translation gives CASRRTGGIVGSSYEQYF.

CDR3 DNA sequence: TGTGCTAGTGGTTTGGGTAGCGGGAGTTTCTACGAGCAGTACTTC. This encodes CASGLGSGSFYEQYF. This chain uses TRBV12-5 with TRBJ2-7, with TRBD2 matching over 9 bases. Germline assignment: CDR1 LGHNT and CDR2 FRNRAP. The CDR3 runs to 15 residues. Losses at the gene ends were 1 base for V and 3 bases for J; bases not matched to a gene: 4.

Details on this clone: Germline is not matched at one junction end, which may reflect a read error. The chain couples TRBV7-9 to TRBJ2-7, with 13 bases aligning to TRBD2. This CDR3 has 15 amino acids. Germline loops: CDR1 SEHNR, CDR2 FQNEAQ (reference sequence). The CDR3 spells CSSSLGLAGVNEQYF. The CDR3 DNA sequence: TGTTCCAGCAGCCTCGGACTAGCGGGAGTTAACGAGCAGTACTTC.

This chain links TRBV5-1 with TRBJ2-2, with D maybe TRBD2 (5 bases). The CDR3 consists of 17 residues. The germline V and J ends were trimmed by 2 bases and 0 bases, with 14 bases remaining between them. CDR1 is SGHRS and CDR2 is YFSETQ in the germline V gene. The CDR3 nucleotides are TGCGCCAGCAGCTTTAGGGCTAGCCTTACGAACACCGGGGAGCTGTTTTTT. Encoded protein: CASSFRASLTNTGELFF.

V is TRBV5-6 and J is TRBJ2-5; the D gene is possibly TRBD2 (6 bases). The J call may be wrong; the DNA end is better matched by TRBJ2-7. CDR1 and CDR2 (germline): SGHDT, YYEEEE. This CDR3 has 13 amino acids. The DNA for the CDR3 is TGTGCCAGCAGCCATGACGGGGGTTACGAGCAGTACTTC. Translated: CASSHDGGYEQYF.

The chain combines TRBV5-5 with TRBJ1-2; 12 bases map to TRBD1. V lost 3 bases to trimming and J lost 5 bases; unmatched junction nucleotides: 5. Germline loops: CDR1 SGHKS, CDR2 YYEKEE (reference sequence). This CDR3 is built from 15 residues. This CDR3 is CASSWGQGAPYGYTF. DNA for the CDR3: TGTGCCAGCAGCTGGGGACAGGGGGCCCCTTATGGCTACACCTTC.

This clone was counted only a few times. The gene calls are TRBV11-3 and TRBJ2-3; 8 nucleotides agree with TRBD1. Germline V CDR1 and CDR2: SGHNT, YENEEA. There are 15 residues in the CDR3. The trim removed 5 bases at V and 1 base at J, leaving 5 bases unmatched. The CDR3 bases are TGTGCCAGCAGCCCCGGACAGGGTGGCACAGATACGCAGTATTTT. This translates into CASSPGQGGTDTQYF.

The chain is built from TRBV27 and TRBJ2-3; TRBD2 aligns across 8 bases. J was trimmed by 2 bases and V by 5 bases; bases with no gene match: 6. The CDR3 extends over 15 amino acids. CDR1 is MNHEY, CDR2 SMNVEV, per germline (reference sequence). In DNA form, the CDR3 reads TGTGCCAGCAGTAGCAGCGGGAGTCACACAGATACGCAGTATTTT. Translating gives CASSSSGSHTDTQYF.

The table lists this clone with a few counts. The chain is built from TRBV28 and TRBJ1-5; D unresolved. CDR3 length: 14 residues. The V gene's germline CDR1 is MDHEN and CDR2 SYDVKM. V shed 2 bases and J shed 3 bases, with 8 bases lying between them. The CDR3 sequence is CASSLESSNQPQHF. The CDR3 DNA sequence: TGTGCCAGCAGTTTAGAGAGCTCCAATCAGCCCCAGCATTTT.

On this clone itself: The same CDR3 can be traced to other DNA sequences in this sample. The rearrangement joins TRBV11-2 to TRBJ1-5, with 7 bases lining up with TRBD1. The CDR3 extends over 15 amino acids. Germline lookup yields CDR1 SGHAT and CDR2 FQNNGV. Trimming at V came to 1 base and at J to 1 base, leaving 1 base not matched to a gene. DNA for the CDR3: TGTGCCAGCAGCTTAGCAGGGGGAAGCAATCAGCCCCAGCATTTT. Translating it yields CASSLAGGSNQPQHF.

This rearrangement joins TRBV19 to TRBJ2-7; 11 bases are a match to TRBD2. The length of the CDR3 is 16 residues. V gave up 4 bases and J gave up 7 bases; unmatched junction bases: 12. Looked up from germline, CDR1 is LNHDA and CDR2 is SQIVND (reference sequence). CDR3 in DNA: TGTGCCAGTAGTAGGACGACTAGCGGGAAAATCCGGGAGCAGTACTTC. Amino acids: CASSRTTSGKIREQYF. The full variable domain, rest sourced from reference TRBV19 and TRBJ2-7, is DGGITQSPKYLFRKEGQNVTLSCEQNLNHDAMYWYRQDPGQGLRLIYYSQIVNDFQKGDIAEGYSVSREKKESFPLTVTSAQKNPTAFYLCASSRTTSGKIREQYFGPGTRLTVT.

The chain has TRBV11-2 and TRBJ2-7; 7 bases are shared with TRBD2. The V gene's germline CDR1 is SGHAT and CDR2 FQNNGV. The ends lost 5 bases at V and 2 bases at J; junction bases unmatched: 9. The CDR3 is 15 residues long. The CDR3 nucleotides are TGTGCCAGCAGCAGGAGGGCGGGGGTAACCTACGAGCAGTACTTC. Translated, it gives CASSRRAGVTYEQYF.

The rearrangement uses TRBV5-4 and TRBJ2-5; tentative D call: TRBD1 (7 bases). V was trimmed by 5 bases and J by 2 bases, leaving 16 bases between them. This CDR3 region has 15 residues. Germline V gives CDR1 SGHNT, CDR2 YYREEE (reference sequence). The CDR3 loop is CASRPAGTVQETQYF. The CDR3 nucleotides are TGTGCCAGCAGGCCGGCGGGGACAGTGCAAGAGACCCAGTACTTC.

CDR3 residues: CASSANSPSSGNTIYF. The CDR3 nucleotides read TGTGCCAGCAGTGCAAACAGCCCGAGCTCTGGAAACACCATATATTTT. The chain combines TRBV2 with TRBJ1-3; D gene unclear. Germline values: CDR1 SNHLY, CDR2 FYNNEI. Between the trimmed V and J ends, which lost 4 bases and 0 bases, there was a span of 13 bases. This CDR3 region has 16 residues.

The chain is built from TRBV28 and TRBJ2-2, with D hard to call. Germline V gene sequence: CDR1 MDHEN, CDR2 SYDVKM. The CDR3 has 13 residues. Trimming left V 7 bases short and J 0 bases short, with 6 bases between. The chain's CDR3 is CASIVTNTGELFF. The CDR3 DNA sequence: TGTGCCAGCATTGTCACGAACACCGGGGAGCTGTTTTTT.

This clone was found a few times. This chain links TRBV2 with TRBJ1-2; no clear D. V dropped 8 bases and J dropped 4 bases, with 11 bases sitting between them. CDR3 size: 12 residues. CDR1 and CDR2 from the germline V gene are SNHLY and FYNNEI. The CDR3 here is CASPSKGYGYTF. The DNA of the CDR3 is TGTGCCAGCCCTAGTAAAGGCTATGGCTACACCTTC.

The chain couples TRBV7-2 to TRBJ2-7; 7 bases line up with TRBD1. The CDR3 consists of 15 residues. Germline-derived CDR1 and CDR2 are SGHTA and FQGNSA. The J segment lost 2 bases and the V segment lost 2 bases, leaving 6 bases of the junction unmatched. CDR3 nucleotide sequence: TGTGCCAGCAGCTTATCGGGACAGAGAGCCTACGAGCAGTACTTC. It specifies CASSLSGQRAYEQYF.

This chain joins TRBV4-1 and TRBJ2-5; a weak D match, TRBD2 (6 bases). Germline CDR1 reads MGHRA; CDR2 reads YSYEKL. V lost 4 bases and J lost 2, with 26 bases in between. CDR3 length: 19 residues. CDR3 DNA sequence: TGCGCCAGCAGCCCGACTAGAATTCCATTATCAAGCGGGCAAGAGACCCAGTACTTC. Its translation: CASSPTRIPLSSGQETQYF.